This TCR beta chain was found in a study of blood T cell repertoires in COVID-19. Study overall: Spain, Italy and the United States supplied samples that represented acute and convalescent COVID-19. T cells, B-cell-depleted T cells, or PBMCs supplied cDNA or gDNA.

As processed by the authors: Estimation of nucleated cell counts was performed using reference gene primer amplification. The assay was immunoSEQ multiplex PCR, and TCRdb's table has in-frame clones only and misses some. The V and J calls and clone size were taken over from that table, and D and trimming were inferred from the DNA. The sample records some 380,000 clones, 88% being singletons. Adults between about 18 and 95 years of age took part from more than 20 US areas. CDR1 and CDR2 from the germline V gene are SGHRS and YFSETQ. The V gene lost 0 bases and the J gene lost 7 bases, with 8 bases spanning the gap. The CDR3 sequence is 13 residues long.

The sample comprised PBMCs or T cells enriched from blood (not recorded which). This receptor was obtained from a woman aged 40 to 50 with acute COVID-19. This chain uses TRBV5-1 with TRBJ2-1; D is unclear. CDR3 region: CASSLGTENEQFF. DNA of the CDR3: TGCGCCAGCAGCTTGGGTACCGAGAATGAGCAGTTCTTC. The entire variable domain, with the rest obtained from reference TRBV5-1 and TRBJ2-1, is as follows: KAGVTQTPRYLIKTRGQQVTLSCSPISGHRSVSWYQQTPGQGLQFLFEYFSETQRNKGNFPGRFSGRQFSNSRSEMNVSTLELGDSALYLCASSLGTENEQFFGPGTRLTVL.